This T cell receptor beta chain came from a study of OX40 agonist ivuxolimab in advanced cancers. Study-wide background: The patients' treatment was ivuxolimab, an agonistic anti-OX40 (CD134) antibody. Overall study results and limits: No antigen was identified for the clonally expanded peripheral T cells. Normalized T-cell clonal expansion was also low in some nonresponders.

With respect to this clone: As yet, its antigen is unknown.

Sequenced by immunoSEQ multiplex PCR; TCRdb stores in-frame clones only, minus some. Of roughly 67,000 clones listed, almost 90% are singletons. CDR3 length: 14 residues. Trimming cost V 1 base and J 8 bases, with 12 bases left between them. The material was CD4+ or CD8+ T cells sorted from blood, obtained in a trial of the OX40 agonist ivuxolimab. The receptor was derived from an adult with an advanced solid tumor such as melanoma, head and neck, liver or kidney cancer. This chain joins TRBV5-3 and TRBJ1-4; possible D gene TRBD1, 6 bases. TRBV5-3 is given ORF status, its function remaining uncertain. The CDR3 coding sequence is TGTGCCAGAAGCTTGAACAGGGAGGAAGAAAAACTGTTTTTT. Translating it yields CARSLNREEEKLFF.